The rows below give T cell receptor beta chains drawn from one sample of a study of chemoradiotherapy in HPV16-positive cancers. Here immunoSEQ multiplex PCR was the method, and the copy in TCRdb shows in-frame clones only, minus some. Of approximately 30,000 clones listed, 93% are singletons. The material sequenced was blood, taken from a patient who underwent chemoradiotherapy. These receptors were taken from a human donor with HPV-associated anogenital cancer. Each CDR3 is given with its conserved first and last residue. A D gene is named only where the DNA matches it firmly. Where a row states a size, it is once, few, many or the class of an expanded clone; other rows omit it.

- - 13 TRBJ2-7 TRBV5-1 CASSLGGTYEQYF TGCGCCAGCAGCTTGGGGGGGACCTACGAGCAGTACTTC
- - 13 TRBJ2-1 TRBV5-1 CASSPDVHDEQFF TGCGCCAGCAGCCCGGACGTACATGATGAGCAGTTCTTC
few - 16 TRBJ2-3 TRBV7-3 CASSLKADETTDTQYF TGTGCCAGCAGCTTAAAAGCTGACGAAACCACAGATACGCAGTATTTT
- - 14 TRBJ1-5 TRBV15 CATSVRKGGQPQHF TGTGCCACCAGCGTACGTAAAGGGGGTCAGCCCCAGCATTTT
- TRBD1 15 TRBJ1-4 TRBV6-5 CASSYGGQPNEKLFF TGTGCCAGCAGTTACGGGGGACAGCCGAATGAAAAACTGTTTTTT
- - 14 TRBJ1-2 TRBV5-5 CASSFRTDYYGYTF TGTGCCAGCAGCTTCAGGACGGACTACTATGGCTACACCTTC
- - 11 TRBJ2-1 TRBV7-9 CASSLVNEQFF TGTGCCAGCAGCTTAGTCAATGAGCAGTTCTTC
- TRBD2 14 TRBJ2-3 TRBV28 CAIRSGRNTDTQYF TGTGCCATCCGTAGCGGGAGGAACACAGATACGCAGTATTTT
- - 14 TRBJ1-6 TRBV13 CASRLTGANSPLHF TGTGCCAGCAGATTGACGGGAGCTAATTCACCCCTCCACTTT
- TRBD1 15 TRBJ1-2 TRBV9 CASSVVSQGARGYTF TGTGCCAGCAGCGTAGTGAGTCAGGGGGCGCGTGGCTACACCTTC
- - 13 TRBJ1-5 TRBV9 CASSVVPTEPQHF TGTGCCAGCAGCGTAGTCCCGACCGAGCCCCAGCATTTT
- TRBD1 14 TRBJ2-3 TRBV7-9 CASSYGQGTDTQYF TGTGCCAGCAGCTACGGACAGGGTACAGATACGCAGTATTTT
- - 14 TRBJ2-3 TRBV27 CASSGGPLGNTQYF TGTGCCAGCTCAGGGGGGCCCCTGGGCAATACGCAGTATTTT
- TRBD2 16 TRBJ2-7 TRBV6-6 CASSPGLAGGPDEQYF TGTGCCAGCAGTCCGGGACTAGCGGGAGGGCCTGACGAGCAGTACTTC
- - 15 TRBJ1-1 TRBV7-2 CASSLAWAAGGEAFF TGTGCCAGCAGCTTAGCGTGGGCCGCCGGGGGGGAAGCTTTCTTT
- TRBD1 13 TRBJ2-1 TRBV6-5 CASSYGQGDEQFF TGTGCCAGCAGTTACGGACAGGGAGATGAGCAGTTCTTC
- TRBD1 15 TRBJ2-5 TRBV4-3 CASSQDGTGGETQYF TGCGCCAGCAGCCAAGATGGGACAGGAGGGGAGACCCAGTACTTC
- - 15 TRBJ2-7 TRBV7-3 CASSLTSGSSYEQYF TGTGCCAGCAGCTTAACATCAGGGAGCTCCTACGAGCAGTACTTC
- - 11 TRBJ2-1 TRBV6-6 CASSWSDEQFF TGTGCCAGCAGTTGGAGTGATGAGCAGTTCTTC
- - 14 TRBJ1-4 TRBV7-9 CASSLGGVTEKLFF TGTGCCAGCAGCTTAGGGGGGGTGACTGAAAAACTGTTTTTT
once - 12 TRBJ2-1 TRBV7-9 CASSSRQGKQFF TGTGCCAGCAGCTCCAGGCAGGGGAAGCAGTTCTTC
- - 13 TRBJ1-4 TRBV5-6 CASSLFGNEKLFF TGTGCCAGCAGCTTGTTCGGAAATGAAAAACTGTTTTTT
- - 14 TRBJ1-1 TRBV18 CASSWTDSSTEAFF TGTGCCAGCTCGTGGACGGACAGTTCCACTGAAGCTTTCTTT
- - 14 TRBJ1-1 TRBV7-9 CASSLVPMNTEAFF TGTGCCAGCAGCTTAGTTCCTATGAACACTGAAGCTTTCTTT
once TRBD1 16 TRBJ2-7 TRBV18 CASSPLSPGTGTEQYF TGTGCCAGCTCACCCCTGTCCCCCGGGACAGGGACCGAGCAGTACTTC
- - 11 TRBJ1-2 TRBV6-5 CAVKAGDGYTF TGTGCCGTAAAGGCGGGAGATGGCTACACCTTC
- - 16 TRBJ1-1 TRBV27 CASSLSGGRLNTEAFF TGTGCCAGCAGTTTATCGGGGGGCAGGCTGAACACTGAAGCTTTCTTT
- - 14 TRBJ2-7 TRBV28 CASSKSRYGGEQYF TGTGCCAGCAGTAAGTCACGGTATGGGGGCGAGCAGTACTTC
- - 13 TRBJ1-2 TRBV19 CASSIGESNGYTF TGTGCCAGTAGTATAGGGGAGTCGAACGGCTACACCTTC